This T cell receptor (beta chain) stems from a study of PD-1 blockade in classical Hodgkin lymphoma. Each patient experienced a relapse that followed autologous stem cell transplantation, and brentuximab vedotin exposure varied. Complete response, partial response or progressive disease made up the best responses. This clone occurred a few times. The antigen remains unidentified. Broader study findings: Lower baseline TCR diversity marked trial partial responders and progressors.

The data were produced by immunoSEQ multiplex PCR, yet TCRdb's version contains in-frame clones alone and is incomplete. The sample has 50,000 to 65,000 clones; approximately 90% are singletons. This clonotype was obtained from a human donor with classical Hodgkin lymphoma. The source material was peripheral blood mononuclear cells (PBMCs), sampled before the second cycle of nivolumab.

Written as DNA, the CDR3 is TGTGCCAGCAGTGTAGGGGTGAAAGATTCACCCCTCCACTTT. It yields the protein CASSVGVKDSPLHF. The chain recombines TRBV28 with TRBJ1-6, with a possible D match to TRBD1 (5 bases). Per the germline V gene, CDR1 is MDHEN and CDR2 is SYDVKM. The CDR3 spans 14 residues. Trimming left V 5 bases short and J 8 bases short, with 13 bases between.